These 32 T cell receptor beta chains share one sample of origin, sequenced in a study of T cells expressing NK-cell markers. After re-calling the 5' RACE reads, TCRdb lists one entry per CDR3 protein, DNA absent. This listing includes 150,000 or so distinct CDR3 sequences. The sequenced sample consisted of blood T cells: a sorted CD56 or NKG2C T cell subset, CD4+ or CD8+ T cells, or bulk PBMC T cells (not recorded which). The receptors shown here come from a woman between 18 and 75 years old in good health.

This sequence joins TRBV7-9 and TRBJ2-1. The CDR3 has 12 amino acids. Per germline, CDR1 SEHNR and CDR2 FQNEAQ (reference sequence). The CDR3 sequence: CASSRMINEQFF.

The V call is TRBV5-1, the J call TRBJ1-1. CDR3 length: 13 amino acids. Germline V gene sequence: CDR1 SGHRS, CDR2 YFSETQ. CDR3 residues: CASSLDSTLEAFF. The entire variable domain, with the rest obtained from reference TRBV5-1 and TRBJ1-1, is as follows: KAGVTQTPRYLIKTRGQQVTLSCSPISGHRSVSWYQQTPGQGLQFLFEYFSETQRNKGNFPGRFSGRQFSNSRSEMNVSTLELGDSALYLCASSLDSTLEAFFGQGTRLTVV.

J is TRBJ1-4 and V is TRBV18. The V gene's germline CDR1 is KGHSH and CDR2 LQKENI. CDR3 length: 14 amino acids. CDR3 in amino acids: CASSPQRASEKLFF.

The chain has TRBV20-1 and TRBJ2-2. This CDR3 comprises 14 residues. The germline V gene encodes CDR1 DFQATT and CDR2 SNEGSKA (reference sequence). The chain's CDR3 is CSARGGYGTGELFF.

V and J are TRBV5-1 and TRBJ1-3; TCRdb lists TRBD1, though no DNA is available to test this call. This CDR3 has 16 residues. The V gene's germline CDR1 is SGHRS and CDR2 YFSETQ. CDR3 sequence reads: CASSSGRGSSGNTIYF.

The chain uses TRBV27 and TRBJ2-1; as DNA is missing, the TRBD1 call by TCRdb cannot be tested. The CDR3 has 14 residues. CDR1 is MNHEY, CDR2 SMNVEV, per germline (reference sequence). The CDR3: CASSRQRFYNEQFF.

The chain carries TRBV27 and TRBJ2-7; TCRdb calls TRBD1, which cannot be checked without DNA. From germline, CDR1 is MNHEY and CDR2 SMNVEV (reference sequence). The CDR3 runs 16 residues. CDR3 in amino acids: CASSLAAHAEAYEQYF.

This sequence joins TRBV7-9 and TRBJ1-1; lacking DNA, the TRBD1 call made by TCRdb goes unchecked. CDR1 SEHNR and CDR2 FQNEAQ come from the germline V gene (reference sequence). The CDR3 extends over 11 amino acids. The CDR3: CASISGGSAFF.

CDR3: CASSLAGAGADTQYF. V is TRBV11-3 and J is TRBJ2-3; the TCRdb call, TRBD1, lacks DNA for checking. The CDR3 spans 15 residues. The germline CDR1 and CDR2 sequences are SGHNT and YENEEA.

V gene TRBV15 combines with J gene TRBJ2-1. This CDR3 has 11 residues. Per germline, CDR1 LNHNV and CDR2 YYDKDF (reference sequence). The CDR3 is CATSRHSEQFF.

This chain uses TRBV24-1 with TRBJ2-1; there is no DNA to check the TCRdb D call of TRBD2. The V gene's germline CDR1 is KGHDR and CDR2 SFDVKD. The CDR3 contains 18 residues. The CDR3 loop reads CATSDPIAPGGAYNEQFF.

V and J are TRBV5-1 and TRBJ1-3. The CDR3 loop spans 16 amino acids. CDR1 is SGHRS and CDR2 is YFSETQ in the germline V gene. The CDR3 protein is CASSFGQTHSGNTIYF.

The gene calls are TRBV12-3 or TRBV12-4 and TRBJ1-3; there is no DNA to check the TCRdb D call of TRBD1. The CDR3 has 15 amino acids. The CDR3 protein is CASSSWDRGSNTIYF.

The CDR3 is CASSSNTVTGELFF. The chain is built from TRBV5-1 and TRBJ2-2. The germline V gene encodes CDR1 SGHRS and CDR2 YFSETQ. The CDR3 loop spans 14 amino acids.

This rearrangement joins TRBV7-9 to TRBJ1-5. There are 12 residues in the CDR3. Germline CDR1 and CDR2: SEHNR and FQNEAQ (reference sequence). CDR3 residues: CASSLEVQPQHF. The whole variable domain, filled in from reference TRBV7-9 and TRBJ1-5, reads DTGVSQNPRHKITKRGQNVTFRCDPISEHNRLYWYRQTLGQGPEFLTYFQNEAQLEKSRLLSDRFSAERPKGSFSTLEIQRTEQGDSAMYLCASSLEVQPQHFGDGTRLSIL.

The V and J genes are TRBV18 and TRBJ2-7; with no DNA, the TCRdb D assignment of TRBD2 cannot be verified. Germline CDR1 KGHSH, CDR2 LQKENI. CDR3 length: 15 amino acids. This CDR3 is CASSPGLADSYEQYF.

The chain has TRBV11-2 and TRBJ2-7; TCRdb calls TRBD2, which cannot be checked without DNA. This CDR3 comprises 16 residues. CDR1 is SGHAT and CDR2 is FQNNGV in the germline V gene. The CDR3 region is CASSLSRTSGTYEQYF.

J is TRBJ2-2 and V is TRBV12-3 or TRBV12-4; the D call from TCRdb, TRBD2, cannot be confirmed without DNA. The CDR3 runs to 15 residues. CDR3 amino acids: CASRTSGSGTGELFF.

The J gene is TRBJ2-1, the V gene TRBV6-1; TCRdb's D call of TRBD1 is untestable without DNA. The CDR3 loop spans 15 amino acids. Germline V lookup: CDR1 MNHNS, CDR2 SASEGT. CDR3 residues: CASSEQPTGYNEQFF.

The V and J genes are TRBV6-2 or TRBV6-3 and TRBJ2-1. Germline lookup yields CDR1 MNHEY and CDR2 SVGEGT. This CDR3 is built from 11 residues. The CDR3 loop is CASSSLVEQFF.

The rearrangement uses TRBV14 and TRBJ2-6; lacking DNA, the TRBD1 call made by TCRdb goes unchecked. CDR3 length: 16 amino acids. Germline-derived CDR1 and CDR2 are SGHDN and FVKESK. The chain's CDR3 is CASSQDVGTGANVLTF. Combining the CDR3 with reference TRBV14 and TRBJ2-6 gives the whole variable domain EAGVTQFPSHSVIEKGQTVTLRCDPISGHDNLYWYRRVMGKEIKFLLHFVKESKQDESGMPNNRFLAERTGGTYSTLKVQPAELEDSGVYFCASSQDVGTGANVLTFGAGSRLTVL.

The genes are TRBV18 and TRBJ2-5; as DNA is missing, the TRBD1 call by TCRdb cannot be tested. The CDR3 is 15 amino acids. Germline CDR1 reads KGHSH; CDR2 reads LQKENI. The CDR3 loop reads CASSPGDSTEETQYF.

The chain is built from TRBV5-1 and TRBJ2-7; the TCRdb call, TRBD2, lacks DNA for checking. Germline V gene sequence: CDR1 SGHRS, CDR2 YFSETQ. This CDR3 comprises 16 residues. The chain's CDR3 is CASSTKAGSGSYEQYF.

CDR3 protein: CATSDPTRPYEQYF. This chain joins TRBV24-1 and TRBJ2-7; TCRdb gives TRBD2 as the D gene, but with no DNA this cannot be confirmed. This CDR3 spans 14 amino acids. Germline lookup yields CDR1 KGHDR and CDR2 SFDVKD.

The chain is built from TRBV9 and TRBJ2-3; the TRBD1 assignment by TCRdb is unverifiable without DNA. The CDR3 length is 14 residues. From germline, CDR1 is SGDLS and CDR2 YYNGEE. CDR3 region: CASSPGGGADTQYF.

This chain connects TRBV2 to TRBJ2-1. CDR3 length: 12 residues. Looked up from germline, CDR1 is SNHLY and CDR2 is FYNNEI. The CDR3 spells CASSERPPEQFF.

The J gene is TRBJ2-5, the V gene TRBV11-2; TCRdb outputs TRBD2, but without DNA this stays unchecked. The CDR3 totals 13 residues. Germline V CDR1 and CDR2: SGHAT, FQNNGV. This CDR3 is CASGRLSQETQYF.

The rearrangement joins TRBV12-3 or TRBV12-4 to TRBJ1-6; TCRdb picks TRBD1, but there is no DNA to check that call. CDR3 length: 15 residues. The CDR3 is CASGLGHRNNSPLHF.

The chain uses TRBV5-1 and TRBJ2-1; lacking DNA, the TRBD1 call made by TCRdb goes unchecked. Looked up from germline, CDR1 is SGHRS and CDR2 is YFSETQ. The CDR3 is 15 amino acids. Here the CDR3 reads CASSPPGPTYNEQFF. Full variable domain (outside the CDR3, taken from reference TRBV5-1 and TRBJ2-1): KAGVTQTPRYLIKTRGQQVTLSCSPISGHRSVSWYQQTPGQGLQFLFEYFSETQRNKGNFPGRFSGRQFSNSRSEMNVSTLELGDSALYLCASSPPGPTYNEQFFGPGTRLTVL.

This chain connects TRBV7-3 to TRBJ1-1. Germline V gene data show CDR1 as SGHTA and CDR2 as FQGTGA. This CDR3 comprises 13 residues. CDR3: CASSLGLFTEAFF.

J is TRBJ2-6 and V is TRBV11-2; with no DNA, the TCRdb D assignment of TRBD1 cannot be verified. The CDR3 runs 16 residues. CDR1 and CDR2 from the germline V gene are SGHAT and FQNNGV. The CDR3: CASSFVRGSGANVLTF.

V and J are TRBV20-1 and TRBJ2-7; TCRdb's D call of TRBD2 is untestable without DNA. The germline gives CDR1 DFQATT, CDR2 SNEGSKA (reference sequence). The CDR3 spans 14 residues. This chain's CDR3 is CSASFREGLAEQYF.